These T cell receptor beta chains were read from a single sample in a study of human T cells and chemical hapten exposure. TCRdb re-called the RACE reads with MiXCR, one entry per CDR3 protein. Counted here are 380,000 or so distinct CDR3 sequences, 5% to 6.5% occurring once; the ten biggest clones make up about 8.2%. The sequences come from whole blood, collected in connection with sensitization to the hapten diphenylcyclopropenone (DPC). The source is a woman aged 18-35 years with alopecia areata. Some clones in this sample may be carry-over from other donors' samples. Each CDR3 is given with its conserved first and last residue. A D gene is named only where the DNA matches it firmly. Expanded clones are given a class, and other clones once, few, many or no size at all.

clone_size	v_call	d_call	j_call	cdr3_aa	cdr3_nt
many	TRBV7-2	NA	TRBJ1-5	CASSPGSRNQPQHF	TGTGCCAGCAGCCCAGGGTCGCGCAATCAGCCCCAGCATTTT
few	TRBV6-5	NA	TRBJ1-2	CASSYFGGGNYGYTF	TGTGCCAGCAGTTACTTTGGAGGTGGTAACTATGGCTACACCTTC
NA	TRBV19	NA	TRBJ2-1	CATSKGEDNEQFF	TGTGCCACTTCGAAAGGAGAGGACAATGAGCAGTTCTTC
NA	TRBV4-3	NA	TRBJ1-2	CASSQDGSGPYGYTF	TGCGCCAGCAGCCAAGATGGATCGGGTCCCTATGGCTACACCTTC
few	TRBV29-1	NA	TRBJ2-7	CSVEGGESSYEQYF	TGCAGCGTTGAGGGGGGCGAGAGCTCCTACGAGCAGTACTTC
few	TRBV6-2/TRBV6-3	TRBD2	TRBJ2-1	CASRETSGGIGSYNEQFF	TGTGCCAGCAGAGAGACTAGCGGGGGGATCGGCTCCTACAATGAGCAGTTCTTC
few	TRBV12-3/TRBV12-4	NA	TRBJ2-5	CASSYVGGRQETQYF	TGTGCCAGCAGTTACGTAGGCGGACGGCAAGAGACCCAGTACTTC
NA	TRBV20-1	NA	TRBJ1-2	CSARASGDYGYTF	TGCAGTGCTAGAGCCTCTGGCGACTATGGCTACACCTTC
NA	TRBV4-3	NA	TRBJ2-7	CASSQGHGGASYEQYF	TGCGCCAGCAGCCAGGGACACGGTGGTGCCTCCTACGAGCAGTACTTC
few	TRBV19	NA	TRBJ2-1	CASSEYGQQDEQFF	TGTGCCAGTAGTGAGTACGGACAGCAAGATGAGCAGTTCTTC
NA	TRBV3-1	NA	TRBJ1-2	CASRRRGGAEGYTF	TGTGCCAGCAGAAGACGCGGGGGGGCGGAGGGCTACACCTTC
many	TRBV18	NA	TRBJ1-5	CASSQDSGRNQPQHF	TGTGCCAGCTCCCAAGACTCCGGGCGAAATCAGCCCCAGCATTTT
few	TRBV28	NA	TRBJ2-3	CASSNIPPGGAFSTDTQYF	TGTGCCAGCAGCAACATACCCCCAGGCGGAGCCTTTAGCACAGATACGCAGTATTTT
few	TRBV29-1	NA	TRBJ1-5	CSVEGQAGGPQHF	TGCAGCGTTGAAGGACAGGCGGGGGGGCCCCAGCATTTT
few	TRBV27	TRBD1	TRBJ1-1	CASSLQPGQQAFF	TGTGCCAGCAGTCTCCAACCGGGACAGCAGGCTTTCTTT
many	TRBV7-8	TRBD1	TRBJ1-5	CASSLTTGADQPQHF	TGTGCCAGCAGCCTCACGACAGGGGCTGATCAGCCCCAGCATTTT
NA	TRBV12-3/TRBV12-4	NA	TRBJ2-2	CASRNAWTGELFF	TGTGCCAGCAGAAATGCCTGGACCGGGGAGCTGTTTTTT
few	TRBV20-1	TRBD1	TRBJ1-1	CSATGGPNTEAFF	TGCAGTGCGACAGGGGGCCCGAACACTGAAGCTTTCTTT
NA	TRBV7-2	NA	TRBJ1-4	CASRGPGEGLGEKLFF	TGTGCCAGCCGCGGTCCTGGCGAAGGGTTAGGTGAAAAACTGTTTTTT
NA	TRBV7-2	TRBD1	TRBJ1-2	CASSPPMGTVYGYTF	TGTGCCAGCAGCCCGCCAATGGGGACAGTGTATGGCTACACCTTC
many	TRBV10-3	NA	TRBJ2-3	CAISGFGGPSTDTQYF	TGTGCCATCAGTGGTTTTGGCGGCCCTAGCACAGATACGCAGTATTTT
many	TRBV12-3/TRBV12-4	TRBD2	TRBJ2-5	CASSPGLQETQYF	TGTGCCAGCAGTCCGGGACTACAAGAGACCCAGTACTTC
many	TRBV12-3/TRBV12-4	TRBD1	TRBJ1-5	CASSGDRDQPQHF	TGTGCCAGCAGTGGGGACAGGGACCAGCCCCAGCATTTT
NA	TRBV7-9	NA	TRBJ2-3	CASSPAKLRGIAATDTQYF	TGTGCCAGCAGCCCCGCGAAGCTCCGGGGTATAGCGGCCACAGATACGCAGTATTTT
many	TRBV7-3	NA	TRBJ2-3	CASSQGSDTQYF	TGTGCCAGCAGCCAAGGGTCAGATACGCAGTATTTT
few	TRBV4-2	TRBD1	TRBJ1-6	CASSPQEGAGSPLHF	TGTGCCAGCAGCCCACAGGAGGGGGCCGGTTCACCCCTCCACTTT
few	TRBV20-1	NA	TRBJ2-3	CSASAGVTDTQYF	TGCAGTGCTAGTGCAGGGGTCACAGATACGCAGTATTTT
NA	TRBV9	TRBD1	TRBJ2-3	CASSRQGYTDTQYF	TGTGCCAGCAGCCGACAGGGCTACACAGATACGCAGTATTTT
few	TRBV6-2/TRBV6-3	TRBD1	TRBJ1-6	CASSSPGQGRSPLHF	TGTGCCAGCAGTTCCCCGGGACAGGGAAGGTCACCCCTCCACTTT
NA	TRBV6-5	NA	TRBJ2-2	CASSLNGENTGELFF	TGTGCCAGCAGTTTGAACGGGGAGAACACCGGGGAGCTGTTTTTT
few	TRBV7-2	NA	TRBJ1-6	CASSLRPGSNSPLHF	TGTGCCAGCAGCCTTCGCCCGGGGTCCAATTCACCCCTCCACTTT
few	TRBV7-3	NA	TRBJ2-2	CASSLTHTGELFF	TGTGCCAGCAGCTTAACTCACACCGGGGAGCTGTTTTTT
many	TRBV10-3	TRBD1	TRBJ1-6	CAISGDRGRSPLHF	TGTGCCATCAGTGGGGACAGGGGGCGTTCACCCCTCCACTTT
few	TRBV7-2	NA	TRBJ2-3	CASNLQASTDTQYF	TGTGCCAGCAACCTACAAGCTAGCACAGATACGCAGTATTTT
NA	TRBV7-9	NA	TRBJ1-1	CASSLNAGNEAFF	TGTGCCAGCAGCTTAAACGCGGGAAATGAAGCTTTCTTT
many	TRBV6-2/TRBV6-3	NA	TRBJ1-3	CASRPVVLSGNTIYF	TGTGCCAGCAGACCTGTGGTTCTCTCTGGAAACACCATATATTTT
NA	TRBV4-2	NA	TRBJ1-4	CASSQEQVGEKLFF	TGTGCCAGCAGCCAAGAACAAGTTGGCGAAAAACTGTTTTTT
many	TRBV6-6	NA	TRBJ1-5	CASIAGLGQPQHF	TGTGCCAGCATAGCAGGGCTAGGTCAGCCCCAGCATTTT
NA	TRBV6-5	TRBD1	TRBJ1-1	CASSFMRTGGTEAFF	TGTGCCAGCAGTTTTATGAGGACAGGGGGCACTGAAGCTTTCTTT
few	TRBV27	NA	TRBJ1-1	CASSPSVAGRTEAFF	TGTGCCAGCAGTCCCTCGGTGGCAGGGAGGACTGAAGCTTTCTTT
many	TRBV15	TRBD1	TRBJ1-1	CATSRVGQTMNTEAFF	TGTGCCACCAGCAGAGTGGGACAGACTATGAACACTGAAGCTTTCTTT
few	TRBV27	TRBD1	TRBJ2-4	CASSLDRSSSIQYF	TGTGCCAGCAGTTTGGACAGGTCTAGTAGCATTCAGTACTTC